The clone carrying this T cell receptor (beta chain) was picked up many times. Its matching antigen is unknown. From the reads, TCRdb called clonotypes with MiXCR, one entry per CDR3 protein. The data show about a million distinct CDR3 sequences, about 33% seen once. This record belongs to a study of T cell repertoires in cytomegalovirus infection. The sample was cultured CD8+ T cells from PBMCs, taken from culture after CMV antigen stimulation. This receptor was obtained from a human donor in good health (CMV status not recorded). Some clones in this sample may be carry-over from other donors' samples.

CDR3 region: CASRYRGVNTEAFF. The DNA of the CDR3 is TGTGCCAGCAGATACAGGGGCGTGAACACTGAAGCTTTCTTT. The genes are TRBV6-1 and TRBJ1-1; the match to TRBD1 covers 7 bases. This CDR3 region has 14 residues. V trimming: 6 bases; J trimming: 0 bases; junction bases outside the gene matches: 4. Germline CDR1 and CDR2: MNHNS and SASEGT.